This T cell receptor beta chain stems from a study of blood T cell repertoires in COVID-19. Study at large: COVID-19 samples collected from the United States, Italy and Spain covered acute and convalescent phases. Sources were T cells, B-cell-depleted T cells, or PBMCs; the material itself was cDNA or gDNA.

CDR1 and CDR2 (germline): MNHEY, SVGAGI. The ends lost 2 bases at V and 5 bases at J; junction bases unmatched: 7. The CDR3 loop spans 15 amino acids. Methods used by the authors: Cell counts per sample came from amplifying reference gene primers. TCRdb's copy holds only in-frame clones and misses some; the assay was immunoSEQ multiplex PCR. The V and J calls and clone size are taken from that table; D and trimming were inferred from the DNA. The sample has 60,000 to 65,000 clones, roughly 83% seen once. This clone was detected only a few times. Seattle-derived patients entered the study during active infection and were followed longitudinally.

Material for sequencing was peripheral blood. The TCR sequence derives from a man aged 45-60 years with COVID-19, enrolled during active disease. This chain joins TRBV6-5 and TRBJ2-7; the match to TRBD1 covers 9 bases. DNA of the CDR3: TGTGCCAGCAGTTACACCGGGACAGGGACCCACGAGCAGTACTTC. It specifies CASSYTGTGTHEQYF.